Here is one T cell receptor (beta chain) with its context. The data were obtained in a study of T cells after posttransplantation cyclophosphamide. This CDR3 spans 14 amino acids. The junction had 6 bases not matched to a gene; V was cut back by 4 bases and J by 6 bases. CDR1 and CDR2 (germline): MNHNS, SASEGT. Sequencing was performed with immunoSEQ multiplex PCR; in TCRdb, only in-frame clones are kept and a portion is missing. Among 25,000 to 35,000 clones listed, around nine tenths were seen once. Cells defined as naive were viable CD3+CD4+ or CD3+CD8+ and CCR7+CD45RA+CD45RO-CD95-CD27+CD28+. On the day of bone marrow donation, the related graft donor provided peripheral blood.

This receptor was obtained from a woman in her fifties or sixties in good health, CMV-negative, and a related stem cell transplant donor. The specimen was naive CD4+ T cells sorted from PBMCs. The chain couples TRBV6-1 to TRBJ1-2; 9 nucleotides line up with TRBD1. The CDR3 DNA reads as TGTGCCAGCAGTGTGGGGGACAGGGTGAATGGCTACACCTTC. Translation gives CASSVGDRVNGYTF.